The rows below give T cell receptor beta chains drawn from one sample of a study of patients and donors after allogeneic stem cell transplantation. TCRdb reprocessed the RT-PCR reads via MiXCR and lists one record per CDR3 protein. The repertoire has about 30,000 distinct CDR3 sequences, about 8% of them found once; the top ten carry approximately 48%. Sequenced: blood, either unsorted or a sorted T cell fraction (not recorded which). All receptors derive from a human donor who was either an allogeneic HSCT recipient or a stem cell or donor lymphocyte infusion donor (not recorded which). It is not recorded whose cells these are; they may come from a transplant donor. The CDR3 runs from the conserved cysteine through the conserved F or W. D genes are given only for firm matches.

J	V	D	CDR3
TRBJ1-4	TRBV5-4	TRBD1	CASSSATGAVEKLFF
TRBJ1-1	TRBV5-1	-	CASSLSGNKNTEAFF
TRBJ1-5	TRBV3-1	-	CASSQDSGSGGGDQPQHF
TRBJ1-1	TRBV7-9	-	CASSPWGNMNTEAFF
TRBJ2-1	TRBV7-9	-	CASSSLIEQFF
TRBJ2-7	TRBV19	TRBD1	CASSFGTGYEQYF
TRBJ2-3	TRBV5-1	-	CASSLMVAAADTQYF
TRBJ2-3	TRBV29-1	TRBD2	CSVWLAGDSDSTDTQYF
TRBJ1-5	TRBV6-5	-	CASSYAQGMNQPQHF
TRBJ1-4	TRBV19	-	CASTPWGEGEKLFF
TRBJ2-2	TRBV6-5	-	CASSYRDKNTGELFF
TRBJ2-1	TRBV21-1	-	CASWCLREAGKTYNEQFF
TRBJ2-6	TRBV29-1	TRBD1	CSESGQGISGANVLTF
TRBJ2-1	TRBV20-1	TRBD1	CSASSGTGVQEQFF
TRBJ2-5	TRBV2	-	CASAWGEGETQYF
TRBJ2-7	TRBV27	TRBD2	CASSLRLAGGVHEQYF
TRBJ2-7	TRBV15	-	CATSREWTIAYEQYF